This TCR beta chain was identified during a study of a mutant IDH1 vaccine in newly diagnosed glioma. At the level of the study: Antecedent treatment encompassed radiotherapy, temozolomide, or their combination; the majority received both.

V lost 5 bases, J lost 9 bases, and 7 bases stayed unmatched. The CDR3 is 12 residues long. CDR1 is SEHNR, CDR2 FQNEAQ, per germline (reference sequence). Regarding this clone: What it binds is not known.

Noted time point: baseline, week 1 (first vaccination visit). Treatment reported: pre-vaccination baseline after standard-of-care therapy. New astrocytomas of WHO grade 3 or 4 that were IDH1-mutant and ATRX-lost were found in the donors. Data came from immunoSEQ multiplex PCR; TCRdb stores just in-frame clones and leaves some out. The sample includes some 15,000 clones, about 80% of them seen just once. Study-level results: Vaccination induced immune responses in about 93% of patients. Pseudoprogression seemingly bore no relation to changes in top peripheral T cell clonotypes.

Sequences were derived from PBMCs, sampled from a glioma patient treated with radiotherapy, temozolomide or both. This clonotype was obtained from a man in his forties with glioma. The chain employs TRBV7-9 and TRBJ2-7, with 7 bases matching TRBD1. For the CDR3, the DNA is TGTGCCAGCAGCCGGGGACAGCTGGGGCAGTACTTC. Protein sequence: CASSRGQLGQYF.